This T cell receptor (beta chain) appears in the sequencing data of a study of cytomegalovirus exposure and HLA in healthy donors. Study overall: An early release of data contained around 80 million unique TCRs, which came from HLA-typed donors. General study results and limits: Cytomegalovirus association was assigned to approximately 160 TCR beta chains. When analyzed later, a missense DCLRE1C variant was found to be linked to TCR beta V- and J-gene trimming. A later analysis by the authors found several of the most significant clusters apparently linked to common viral pathogens.

As concerns this clone: The antigen is unknown.

60 Vbeta and 13 Jbeta primers were used in PCR. Data came from immunoSEQ multiplex PCR; TCRdb stores just in-frame clones and leaves some out. The profile covers 150,000 to 200,000 clones, with roughly 80% appearing a single time and approximately 4% taken by the ten largest. The CDR3 runs 16 residues. Germline CDR1 is SGDLS and CDR2 is YYNGEE. Unmatched junction bases numbered 7, after V lost 0 bases and J lost 7 bases. This receptor was taken from a man aged 50-59 years in good health and CMV-seropositive. The sample consisted of PBMCs. The chain couples TRBV9 to TRBJ2-1, with 10 nucleotides matching TRBD2. CDR3 sequence (DNA): TGTGCCAGCAGCGTAGACCTAGCGGGGGCCGGGAATGAGCAGTTCTTC. Protein: CASSVDLAGAGNEQFF.